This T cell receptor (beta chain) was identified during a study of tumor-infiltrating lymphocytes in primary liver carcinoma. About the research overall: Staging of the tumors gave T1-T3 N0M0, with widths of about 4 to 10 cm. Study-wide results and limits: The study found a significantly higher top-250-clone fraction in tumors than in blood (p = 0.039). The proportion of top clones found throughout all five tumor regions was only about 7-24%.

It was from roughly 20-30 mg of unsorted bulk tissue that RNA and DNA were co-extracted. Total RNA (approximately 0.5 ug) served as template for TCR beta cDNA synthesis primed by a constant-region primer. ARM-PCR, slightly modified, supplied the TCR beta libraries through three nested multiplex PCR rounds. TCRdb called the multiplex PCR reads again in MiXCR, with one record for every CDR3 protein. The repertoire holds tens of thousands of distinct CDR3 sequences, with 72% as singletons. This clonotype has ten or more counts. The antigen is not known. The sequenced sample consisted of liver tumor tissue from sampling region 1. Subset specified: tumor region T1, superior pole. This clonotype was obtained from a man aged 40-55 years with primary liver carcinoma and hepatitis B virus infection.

In nucleotides, the CDR3 is TGCAGCGTTGAAGGGGTCTGGACAGGAGAGACCCAGTACTTC. This codes for CSVEGVWTGETQYF. The J gene is TRBJ2-5, the V gene TRBV29-1, with 7 bases matching TRBD1. This CDR3 is 14 amino acids long. In germline, CDR1 is SQVTM, CDR2 ANQGSEA. J gave up 4 bases and V 1 base, and 6 bases lay outside the gene matches.